A selection of T cell receptor beta chains follows, all from one sample in a study of blood T cell repertoires in COVID-19. Profiling relied on immunoSEQ multiplex PCR, and the TCRdb table lists in-frame clones only, not all of them. This table has around 400,000 clones, roughly 84% appearing once. Sequencing was done on a sample of PBMCs or T cells enriched from blood (not recorded which). Source of these receptors: a woman aged 18-29 years who had been exposed to COVID-19. Each CDR3 is given with its conserved first and last residue. A D gene is named only where the DNA matches it firmly. Only some rows state a clone size, as once, few, many or a class for expanded clones.

CDR3 | DNA | size | V | D | J
CASSPPGTGGQPQHF | TGTGCCAGCTCACCTCCCGGGACCGGGGGTCAGCCCCAGCATTTT | NA | TRBV18 | NA | TRBJ1-5
CSAYLRTKYNEQFF | TGCAGCGCATACCTTCGGACAAAGTACAATGAGCAGTTCTTC | few | TRBV29-1 | NA | TRBJ2-1
CASSSSDTQYF | TGTGCCAGCAGCTCTAGTGATACGCAGTATTTT | NA | TRBV11-2 | NA | TRBJ2-3
CASSPLAGVSDTQYF | TGTGCCAGCAGCCCACTAGCGGGAGTGTCAGATACGCAGTATTTT | NA | TRBV3-1/TRBV3-2 | TRBD2 | TRBJ2-3
CASSWGQSTNEKLFF | TGTGCCAGCTCGTGGGGACAGTCAACTAATGAAAAACTGTTTTTT | NA | TRBV18 | TRBD1 | TRBJ1-4
CASSHSTGGRETQYF | TGTGCCAGCAGCCACTCTACAGGGGGCCGGGAGACCCAGTACTTC | NA | TRBV3-1/TRBV3-2 | TRBD1 | TRBJ2-5
CASSSSGGNLLESYF | TGTGCCAGCAGTTCTAGCGGGGGGAATCTCCTCGAGTCGTACTTC | NA | TRBV28 | TRBD2 | TRBJ2-7
CASSTGTGAPYEQYF | TGTGCCAGTAGTACTGGGACAGGGGCCCCCTACGAGCAGTACTTC | NA | TRBV19 | TRBD1 | TRBJ2-7
CASSRGLTETGELFF | TGTGCCAGCAGCCGGGGCCTTACGGAGACCGGGGAGCTGTTTTTT | once | TRBV3-1/TRBV3-2 | NA | TRBJ2-2
CASSPQTNYGYTF | TGTGCCAGCAGTCCACAGACAAACTATGGCTACACCTTC | NA | TRBV12-3/TRBV12-4 | NA | TRBJ1-2
CASSLLYTATGNRADTQYF | TGTGCCAGCAGCTTACTCTATACCGCGACAGGGAATCGCGCAGATACGCAGTATTTT | NA | TRBV7-9 | TRBD1 | TRBJ2-3
CASSSGQGANEQFF | TGTGCCAGCAGCTCAGGACAGGGGGCGAATGAGCAGTTCTTC | NA | TRBV5-6 | TRBD1 | TRBJ2-1
CSAPQGTAYGYTF | TGCAGCGCCCCGCAAGGGACAGCCTATGGCTACACCTTC | NA | TRBV29-1 | TRBD1 | TRBJ1-2
CASSRDRGNAEAFF | TGTGCCAGCTCCCGGGACAGAGGCAACGCTGAAGCTTTCTTT | NA | TRBV18 | TRBD1 | TRBJ1-1
CASSLYYEQYF | TGTGCCAGCAGCCTATACTACGAGCAGTACTTC | once | TRBV7-9 | NA | TRBJ2-7
CASSPLPLGGGAGDTQYF | TGTGCCAGCAGCCCCCTCCCCCTCGGCGGGGGGGCCGGAGATACGCAGTATTTT | NA | TRBV7-2 | TRBD2 | TRBJ2-3
CASSALTSGGFTGELFF | TGTGCCAGCAGCGCCCTAACTAGCGGGGGGTTCACCGGGGAGCTGTTTTTT | NA | TRBV9 | TRBD2 | TRBJ2-2
CASSYRGSILYEQYF | TGTGCCAGCAGTTACCGGGGGAGTATCCTTTACGAGCAGTACTTC | NA | TRBV6-5 | NA | TRBJ2-7